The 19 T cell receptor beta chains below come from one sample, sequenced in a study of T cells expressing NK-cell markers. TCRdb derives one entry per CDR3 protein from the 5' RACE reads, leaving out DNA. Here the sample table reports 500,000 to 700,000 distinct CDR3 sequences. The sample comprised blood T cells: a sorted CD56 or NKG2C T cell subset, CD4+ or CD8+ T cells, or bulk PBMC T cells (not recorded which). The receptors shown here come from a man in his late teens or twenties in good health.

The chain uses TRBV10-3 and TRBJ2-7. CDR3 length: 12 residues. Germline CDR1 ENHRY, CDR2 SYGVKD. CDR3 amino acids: CAISESGSGQYF.

CDR3 region: CASSLPNSPLHF. This chain connects TRBV12-3 or TRBV12-4 to TRBJ1-6. The CDR3 covers 12 residues.

CDR3 sequence reads: CASSQEHGGSGNTIYF. The chain is built from TRBV4-2 and TRBJ1-3; lacking DNA, the TRBD1 call made by TCRdb goes unchecked. Germline V CDR1 and CDR2: LGHNA, YNFKEQ. CDR3 length: 16 amino acids.

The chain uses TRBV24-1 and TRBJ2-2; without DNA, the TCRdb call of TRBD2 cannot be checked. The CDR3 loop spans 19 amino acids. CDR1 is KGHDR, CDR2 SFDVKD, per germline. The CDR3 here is CATSDLFEGRAVNTGELFF.

Here the CDR3 reads CSARTQTGGPIEAFF. The chain has TRBV20-1 and TRBJ1-1; TCRdb names TRBD1, which stays unverified in the absence of DNA. There are 15 residues in the CDR3. Germline V CDR1 and CDR2: DFQATT, SNEGSKA (reference sequence).

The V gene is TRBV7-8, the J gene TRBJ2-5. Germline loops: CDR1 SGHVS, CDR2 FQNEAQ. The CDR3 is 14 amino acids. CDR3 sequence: CASSKGRLLGTQYF.

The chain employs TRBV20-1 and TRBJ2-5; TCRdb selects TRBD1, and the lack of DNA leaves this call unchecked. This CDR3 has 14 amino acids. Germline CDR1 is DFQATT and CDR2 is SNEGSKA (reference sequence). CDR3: CSAWDRSVSETQYF.

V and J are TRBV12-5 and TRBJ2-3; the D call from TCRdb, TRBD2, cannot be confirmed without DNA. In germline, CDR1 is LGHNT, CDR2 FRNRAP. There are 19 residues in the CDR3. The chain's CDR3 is CASGLAPGTSGRAGDTQYF.

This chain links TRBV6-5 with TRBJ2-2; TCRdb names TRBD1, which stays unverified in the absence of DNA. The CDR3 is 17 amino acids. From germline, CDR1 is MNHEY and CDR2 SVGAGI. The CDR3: CASSLGRAGKKAGELFF.

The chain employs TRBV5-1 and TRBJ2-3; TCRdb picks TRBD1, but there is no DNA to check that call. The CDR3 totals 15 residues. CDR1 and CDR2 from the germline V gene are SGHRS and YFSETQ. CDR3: CASSFRDSPTDTQYF.

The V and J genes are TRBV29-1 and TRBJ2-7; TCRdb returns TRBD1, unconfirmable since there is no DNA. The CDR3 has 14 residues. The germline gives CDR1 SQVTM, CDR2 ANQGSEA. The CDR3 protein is CSVVVGQPSYEQYF.

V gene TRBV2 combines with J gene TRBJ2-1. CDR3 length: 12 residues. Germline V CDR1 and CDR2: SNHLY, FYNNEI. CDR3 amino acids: CASSEGVFGQFF.

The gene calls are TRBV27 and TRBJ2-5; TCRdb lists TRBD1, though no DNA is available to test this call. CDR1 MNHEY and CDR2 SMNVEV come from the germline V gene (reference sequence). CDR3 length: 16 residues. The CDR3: CASSVGKGQEGETQYF.

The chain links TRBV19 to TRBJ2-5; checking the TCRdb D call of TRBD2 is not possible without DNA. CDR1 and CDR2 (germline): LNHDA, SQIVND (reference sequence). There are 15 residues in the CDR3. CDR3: CASRGSREKQETQYF.

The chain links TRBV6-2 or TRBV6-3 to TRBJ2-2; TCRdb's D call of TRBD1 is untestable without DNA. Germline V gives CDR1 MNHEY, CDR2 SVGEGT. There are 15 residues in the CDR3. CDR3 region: CASGPWGQLTGELFF.

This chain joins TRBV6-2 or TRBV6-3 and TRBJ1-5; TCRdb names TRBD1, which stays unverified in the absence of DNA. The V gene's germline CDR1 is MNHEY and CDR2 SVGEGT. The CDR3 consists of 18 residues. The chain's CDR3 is CASSTSPDRAYSNQPQHF.

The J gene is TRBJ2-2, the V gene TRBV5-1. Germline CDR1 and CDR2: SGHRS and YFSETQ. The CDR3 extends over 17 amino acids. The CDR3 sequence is CASSFLTQHGNTGELFF.

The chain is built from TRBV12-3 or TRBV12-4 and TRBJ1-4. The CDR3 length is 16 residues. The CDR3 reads CASSLRQIAQSEKLFF.

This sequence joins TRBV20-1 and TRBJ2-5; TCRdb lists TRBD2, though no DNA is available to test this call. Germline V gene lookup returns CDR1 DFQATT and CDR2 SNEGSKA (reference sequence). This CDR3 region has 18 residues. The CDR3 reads CSASLLREGLIFFETQYF.